This record covers a single TCR beta chain. This clonotype was recorded many times. No cognate antigen has been identified for it. Per-base quality was not reported, and no clone a single base away is much larger than it. The sample belongs to a study of CD8 T cells in ankylosing spondylitis (dated by TCRdb to 2015 to 2018). Describing the broader study: The study set out to find disease-linked TCR variants by profiling T cell receptor beta repertoires in ankylosing spondylitis patients and healthy donors. The full study cohort comprised 25 ankylosing spondylitis patients and 110 or so healthy donors. Peripheral blood was sampled, and synovial fluid was additionally collected from ankylosing spondylitis patients. Results and caveats for the whole study, not just this receptor: According to the report, matched synovial fluid samples from ankylosing spondylitis patients were significantly enriched for the disease-linked clones. In peripheral blood, the disease-linked clones were found at relatively low frequencies and had a CD8+ phenotype. Blood from ankylosing spondylitis patients appeared to be characterized by a TCR beta motif made up of about 8 highly homologous amino acid variants. Some motif variants were previously reported in synovial fluid and blood of reactive arthritis patients, suggesting common disease-initiation mechanisms.

Data came from an Illumina HiSeq 2500. Quantitative 5'-RACE with molecular barcodes was used to prepare TCR beta libraries. The authors' pipeline ran thus. Disease-linked TCR variants were identified with a new computational method built on a probabilistic model of VDJ rearrangement. TCRdb trimmed the raw reads at Q25, called clones with MiXCR and kept productive beta chains. CDR3 protein duplicates are merged, each entry listing the most common genes and DNA. The V and J calls here are based on TCRdb, not the publication. The table for this sample lists around 130,000 distinct CDR3 sequences; about 6.4% of them were counted only once. 12% of the sample belongs to the ten largest clones. In the germline V gene (reference sequence), CDR1 corresponds to DFQATT and CDR2 to SNEGSKA. The germline ends are 11 bases apart after V is trimmed by 0 bases and J by 2 bases. The CDR3 spans 14 residues, from the cysteine through the phenylalanine. The sequence is cut down to CDR3 DNA, 42 bases in frame from base 1.

The chain couples TRBV20-1 to TRBJ2-7; the D gene is perhaps TRBD1, from 6 matching bases. The sequencing input was blood, either unsorted or a sorted T cell fraction (not recorded which). The receptor's source is a male donor with ankylosing spondylitis or in good health (not recorded which). The sequence in DNA is TGCAGTGCTAGAGAGGGACAAAAACCCTACGAGCAGTACTTC. The translation is CSAREGQKPYEQYF.